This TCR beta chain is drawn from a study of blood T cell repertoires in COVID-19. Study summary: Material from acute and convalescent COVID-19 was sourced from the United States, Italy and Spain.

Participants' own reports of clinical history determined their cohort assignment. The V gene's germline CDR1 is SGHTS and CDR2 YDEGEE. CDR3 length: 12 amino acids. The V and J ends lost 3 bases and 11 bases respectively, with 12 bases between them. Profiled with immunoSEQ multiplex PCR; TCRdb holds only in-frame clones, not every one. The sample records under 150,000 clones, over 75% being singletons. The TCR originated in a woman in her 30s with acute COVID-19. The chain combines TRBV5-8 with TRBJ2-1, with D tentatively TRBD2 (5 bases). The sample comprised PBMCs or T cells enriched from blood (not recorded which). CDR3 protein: CASSYGERQQFF. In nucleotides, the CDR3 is TGTGCCAGCAGCTACGGGGAGAGGCAGCAGTTCTTC.